These T cell receptor beta chains were read from a single sample in a study of blood T cell repertoires in COVID-19. Some clones are missing from TCRdb's copy, which holds only in-frame ones; the method was immunoSEQ multiplex PCR. The repertoire includes around 190,000 clones, approximately 84% of them detected once, and 3.2% sits in the top ten. The sequenced material came from PBMCs or T cells enriched from blood (not recorded which). These receptors came from a young woman who had recovered from COVID-19. Each CDR3 is given with its conserved first and last residue. Fields, in order: D gene, J gene, V gene, clone size, CDR3 protein, CDR3 DNA. D genes are given only for firm matches. The listing skips clone size in some rows; elsewhere it reads once, few, many or a size class.

D gene: NA; J gene: TRBJ1-2; V gene: TRBV4-1; clone size: NA; CDR3 protein: CASSQESSYGYTF; CDR3 DNA: TGCGCCAGCAGCCAAGAGTCTTCCTATGGCTACACCTTC
D gene: NA; J gene: TRBJ1-6; V gene: TRBV6-5; clone size: NA; CDR3 protein: CASSAGETQSPLHF; CDR3 DNA: TGTGCCAGCAGCGCGGGGGAAACGCAATCACCCCTCCACTTT
D gene: TRBD1; J gene: TRBJ1-2; V gene: TRBV28; clone size: NA; CDR3 protein: CASSLQGGPNYGYTF; CDR3 DNA: TGTGCCAGCAGCCTGCAGGGGGGCCCTAACTATGGCTACACCTTC
D gene: NA; J gene: TRBJ2-7; V gene: TRBV14; clone size: NA; CDR3 protein: CASSPRIRTGTYEQYF; CDR3 DNA: TGTGCCAGCAGCCCCCGAATAAGAACAGGCACCTACGAGCAGTACTTC
D gene: NA; J gene: TRBJ2-5; V gene: TRBV2; clone size: NA; CDR3 protein: CASSRGLQETQYF; CDR3 DNA: TGTGCCAGCAGTAGAGGGCTTCAAGAGACCCAGTACTTC
D gene: TRBD1; J gene: TRBJ1-5; V gene: TRBV5-5; clone size: NA; CDR3 protein: CASSGQGVGNSNQPQHF; CDR3 DNA: TGTGCCAGCAGCGGACAGGGGGTAGGGAATAGCAATCAGCCCCAGCATTTT
D gene: NA; J gene: TRBJ2-2; V gene: TRBV5-1; clone size: NA; CDR3 protein: CASSSGDTGELFF; CDR3 DNA: TGCGCCAGCAGCTCAGGGGACACCGGGGAGCTGTTTTTT
D gene: TRBD1; J gene: TRBJ1-2; V gene: TRBV4-2; clone size: NA; CDR3 protein: CASSQDHRGDYGYTF; CDR3 DNA: TGTGCCAGCAGCCAAGATCACAGGGGTGACTATGGCTACACCTTC
D gene: NA; J gene: TRBJ1-5; V gene: TRBV28; clone size: many; CDR3 protein: CASSSFGLAGDGQPQHF; CDR3 DNA: TGTGCCAGCAGTTCCTTTGGGCTGGCAGGGGACGGTCAGCCCCAGCATTTT
D gene: TRBD1; J gene: TRBJ2-1; V gene: TRBV7-3; clone size: once; CDR3 protein: CASSAQGRNEQFF; CDR3 DNA: TGTGCCAGCAGCGCACAGGGGCGGAATGAGCAGTTCTTC
D gene: NA; J gene: TRBJ2-2; V gene: TRBV5-1; clone size: NA; CDR3 protein: CASSLELTGELFF; CDR3 DNA: TGCGCCAGCAGCTTGGAACTTACCGGGGAGCTGTTTTTT
D gene: TRBD2; J gene: TRBJ2-1; V gene: TRBV6-4; clone size: few; CDR3 protein: CASSGSSGANEQFF; CDR3 DNA: TGTGCCAGCAGTGGAAGTAGCGGGGCCAATGAGCAGTTCTTC
D gene: TRBD1; J gene: TRBJ2-3; V gene: TRBV2; clone size: NA; CDR3 protein: CASRTGGTDTQYF; CDR3 DNA: TGTGCCAGCAGGACAGGGGGCACAGATACGCAGTATTTT
D gene: TRBD1; J gene: TRBJ2-2; V gene: TRBV30; clone size: NA; CDR3 protein: CAWSPETGRVFTGELFF; CDR3 DNA: TGTGCCTGGAGTCCAGAGACAGGGCGGGTTTTCACCGGGGAGCTGTTTTTT
D gene: TRBD2; J gene: TRBJ2-1; V gene: TRBV28; clone size: NA; CDR3 protein: CASSLDWREGYEQFF; CDR3 DNA: TGTGCCAGCAGTTTAGATTGGCGGGAGGGCTATGAGCAGTTCTTC
D gene: NA; J gene: TRBJ1-2; V gene: TRBV28; clone size: NA; CDR3 protein: CASSRIRDFYGYTF; CDR3 DNA: TGTGCCAGCAGTCGGATCAGGGATTTCTATGGCTACACCTTC
D gene: TRBD2; J gene: TRBJ2-1; V gene: TRBV24-1; clone size: NA; CDR3 protein: CATSDQEKAGGPYNEQFF; CDR3 DNA: TGTGCCACCAGTGACCAAGAAAAGGCGGGGGGACCTTATAATGAGCAGTTCTTC
D gene: TRBD2; J gene: TRBJ2-7; V gene: TRBV3-1/TRBV3-2; clone size: few; CDR3 protein: CASSQRASGFSYEQYF; CDR3 DNA: TGTGCCAGCAGCCAACGCGCTAGCGGATTCTCCTACGAGCAGTACTTC
D gene: TRBD1; J gene: TRBJ1-5; V gene: TRBV15; clone size: NA; CDR3 protein: CATRPGTGGRQPQHF; CDR3 DNA: TGTGCCACCAGGCCGGGGACAGGGGGCAGGCAGCCCCAGCATTTT
D gene: TRBD1; J gene: TRBJ1-4; V gene: TRBV4-1; clone size: NA; CDR3 protein: CASSHFIRTGGGEKLFF; CDR3 DNA: TGCGCCAGCAGCCACTTCATCCGGACAGGGGGAGGTGAAAAACTGTTTTTT
D gene: TRBD1; J gene: TRBJ2-7; V gene: TRBV30; clone size: once; CDR3 protein: CAWSEGQGIDEQYF; CDR3 DNA: TGTGCCTGGAGCGAGGGACAGGGCATTGACGAGCAGTACTTC
D gene: NA; J gene: TRBJ2-1; V gene: TRBV29-1; clone size: NA; CDR3 protein: CSVEGVRDWKYNEQFF; CDR3 DNA: TGCAGCGTTGAAGGAGTCCGGGACTGGAAATACAATGAGCAGTTCTTC
D gene: NA; J gene: TRBJ1-4; V gene: TRBV18; clone size: NA; CDR3 protein: CASRGAPNEKLFF; CDR3 DNA: TGTGCCAGCCGGGGGGCCCCTAATGAAAAACTGTTTTTT
D gene: NA; J gene: TRBJ2-2; V gene: TRBV6-5; clone size: NA; CDR3 protein: CASSTANTGELFF; CDR3 DNA: TGTGCCAGCAGTACAGCGAACACCGGGGAGCTGTTTTTT
D gene: TRBD1; J gene: TRBJ1-5; V gene: TRBV10-1; clone size: NA; CDR3 protein: CASSGGDRGPWEYSNQPQHF; CDR3 DNA: TGCGCCAGCAGTGGGGGGGACAGGGGGCCTTGGGAATATAGCAATCAGCCCCAGCATTTT
D gene: TRBD2; J gene: TRBJ2-7; V gene: TRBV9; clone size: NA; CDR3 protein: CASSVTSGPSYEQYF; CDR3 DNA: TGTGCCAGCAGCGTTACTAGCGGGCCCTCCTACGAGCAGTACTTC
D gene: NA; J gene: TRBJ1-5; V gene: TRBV6-2/TRBV6-3; clone size: NA; CDR3 protein: CASSPRVFRNQPQHF; CDR3 DNA: TGTGCCAGCAGCCCACGGGTCTTCCGCAATCAGCCCCAGCATTTT
D gene: NA; J gene: TRBJ1-1; V gene: TRBV7-3; clone size: few; CDR3 protein: CASSLIAGNTEAFF; CDR3 DNA: TGTGCCAGCAGCTTAATCGCAGGGAACACTGAAGCTTTCTTT
D gene: NA; J gene: TRBJ2-4; V gene: TRBV4-1; clone size: NA; CDR3 protein: CASSQEEGYPRNIQYF; CDR3 DNA: TGCGCCAGCAGCCAGGAGGAAGGGTATCCAAGAAACATTCAGTACTTC
D gene: TRBD1; J gene: TRBJ1-5; V gene: TRBV24-1; clone size: NA; CDR3 protein: CATSDPGTGGGWSNQPQHF; CDR3 DNA: TGTGCCACCAGTGACCCGGGGACAGGGGGCGGGTGGAGCAATCAGCCCCAGCATTTT
D gene: TRBD2; J gene: TRBJ2-5; V gene: TRBV7-2; clone size: NA; CDR3 protein: CASSEISGGKTQYF; CDR3 DNA: TGTGCCAGCAGTGAAATTAGCGGGGGGAAGACCCAGTACTTC
D gene: TRBD1; J gene: TRBJ1-2; V gene: TRBV2; clone size: few; CDR3 protein: CASSSDRGIYGYTF; CDR3 DNA: TGTGCCAGCAGTTCCGACAGGGGAATCTATGGCTACACCTTC
D gene: NA; J gene: TRBJ2-3; V gene: TRBV18; clone size: NA; CDR3 protein: CASSPPERSSTDTQYF; CDR3 DNA: TGTGCCAGCTCACCACCGGAGAGATCTAGCACAGATACGCAGTATTTT
D gene: NA; J gene: TRBJ1-2; V gene: TRBV6-4; clone size: NA; CDR3 protein: CASSDGAGQPHGYTF; CDR3 DNA: TGTGCCAGCAGTGACGGTGCAGGTCAACCCCATGGCTACACCTTC
D gene: NA; J gene: TRBJ2-3; V gene: TRBV5-4; clone size: NA; CDR3 protein: CASSSQGATDTQYF; CDR3 DNA: TGTGCCAGCAGTTCTCAGGGTGCCACAGATACGCAGTATTTT
D gene: TRBD1; J gene: TRBJ2-5; V gene: TRBV5-8; clone size: NA; CDR3 protein: CASSLGTGSVRASRDF; CDR3 DNA: TGTGCCAGCAGCTTAGGGACAGGGAGTGTTCGGGCTTCTCGGGACTTC
D gene: NA; J gene: TRBJ1-2; V gene: TRBV6-5; clone size: NA; CDR3 protein: CASSTTGRANYGYTF; CDR3 DNA: TGTGCCAGCAGCACGACAGGCAGAGCTAACTATGGCTACACCTTC
D gene: TRBD1; J gene: TRBJ1-5; V gene: TRBV27; clone size: NA; CDR3 protein: CASSARQGEGQPQHF; CDR3 DNA: TGTGCCAGCAGTGCCCGACAGGGGGAAGGTCAGCCCCAGCATTTT
D gene: TRBD1; J gene: TRBJ1-1; V gene: TRBV2; clone size: NA; CDR3 protein: CASSETGRNTEAFF; CDR3 DNA: TGTGCCAGCAGTGAGACAGGGAGGAACACTGAAGCTTTCTTT
D gene: NA; J gene: TRBJ2-7; V gene: TRBV7-2; clone size: few; CDR3 protein: CASSPRRAYEQYF; CDR3 DNA: TGTGCCAGCAGCCCACGGCGGGCTTACGAGCAGTACTTC
D gene: NA; J gene: TRBJ1-6; V gene: TRBV25-1; clone size: NA; CDR3 protein: CASSGLGGSYNSPLHF; CDR3 DNA: TGTGCCAGCAGTGGTCTGGGGGGTTCCTATAATTCACCCCTCCACTTT
D gene: NA; J gene: TRBJ2-5; V gene: TRBV24-1; clone size: NA; CDR3 protein: CATSGPTRTTRQETQYF; CDR3 DNA: TGTGCCACCAGTGGTCCAACCCGGACTACCCGCCAAGAGACCCAGTACTTC
D gene: TRBD1; J gene: TRBJ1-2; V gene: TRBV6-5; clone size: NA; CDR3 protein: CATRDREVYGYTF; CDR3 DNA: TGTGCCACCCGGGACAGGGAGGTCTATGGCTACACCTTC
D gene: TRBD1; J gene: TRBJ2-1; V gene: TRBV19; clone size: once; CDR3 protein: CASSSPRTGGRNEQFF; CDR3 DNA: TGTGCCAGTAGTTCCCCCCGGACAGGGGGACGCAATGAGCAGTTCTTC
D gene: NA; J gene: TRBJ2-5; V gene: TRBV3-1/TRBV3-2; clone size: once; CDR3 protein: CASSQARVVQETQYF; CDR3 DNA: TGTGCCAGCAGCCAAGCTCGGGTGGTGCAAGAGACCCAGTACTTC
D gene: NA; J gene: TRBJ1-2; V gene: TRBV29-1; clone size: NA; CDR3 protein: CSVRGGFSHDYGYTF; CDR3 DNA: TGCAGCGTGAGGGGGGGGTTTAGCCACGACTATGGCTACACCTTC
D gene: NA; J gene: TRBJ2-1; V gene: TRBV5-4; clone size: NA; CDR3 protein: CASSLLPPLSYNEQFF; CDR3 DNA: TGTGCCAGCAGTTTACTACCACCTCTCTCCTACAATGAGCAGTTCTTC
D gene: NA; J gene: TRBJ1-6; V gene: TRBV5-1; clone size: once; CDR3 protein: CASRRTASSYNSPLHF; CDR3 DNA: TGCGCCAGCAGACGGACAGCTAGCTCCTATAATTCACCCCTCCACTTT
D gene: NA; J gene: TRBJ1-2; V gene: TRBV28; clone size: NA; CDR3 protein: CASSSLQAHNYGYTF; CDR3 DNA: TGTGCCAGCAGTTCTCTGCAGGCGCATAACTATGGCTACACCTTC
D gene: TRBD1; J gene: TRBJ1-1; V gene: TRBV10-3; clone size: NA; CDR3 protein: CAISDRRQGASNTEAFF; CDR3 DNA: TGTGCCATCAGTGATCGGCGGCAGGGGGCCTCGAACACTGAAGCTTTCTTT
D gene: TRBD2; J gene: TRBJ2-2; V gene: TRBV6-5; clone size: NA; CDR3 protein: CASRVAGIGTGELFF; CDR3 DNA: TGTGCCAGCAGGGTAGCGGGGATAGGAACCGGGGAGCTGTTTTTT
D gene: NA; J gene: TRBJ1-1; V gene: TRBV27; clone size: NA; CDR3 protein: CASSLYEATEAFF; CDR3 DNA: TGTGCCAGCAGTTTATATGAGGCCACTGAAGCTTTCTTT
D gene: NA; J gene: TRBJ2-5; V gene: TRBV21-1; clone size: NA; CDR3 protein: CASSKGTSGRETQYF; CDR3 DNA: TGTGCCAGCAGCAAAGGGACTAGCGGGAGAGAGACCCAGTACTTC
D gene: NA; J gene: TRBJ1-2; V gene: TRBV6-5; clone size: NA; CDR3 protein: CASSYRSVSYVDGYTF; CDR3 DNA: TGTGCCAGCAGTTACCGTTCGGTTTCGTATGTCGATGGCTACACCTTC
D gene: TRBD1; J gene: TRBJ1-2; V gene: TRBV19; clone size: NA; CDR3 protein: CASSPARDRGDTF; CDR3 DNA: TGTGCCAGTAGTCCGGCCCGGGACAGGGGGGACACCTTC
D gene: TRBD1; J gene: TRBJ1-1; V gene: TRBV15; clone size: few; CDR3 protein: CATSPRQGLTFF; CDR3 DNA: TGTGCCACCAGCCCCCGACAGGGTTTAACTTTCTTT
D gene: NA; J gene: TRBJ1-5; V gene: TRBV7-3; clone size: NA; CDR3 protein: CASSLLRNQPQHF; CDR3 DNA: TGTGCCAGCAGCTTACTCCGTAATCAGCCCCAGCATTTT
D gene: NA; J gene: TRBJ1-2; V gene: TRBV7-8; clone size: NA; CDR3 protein: CASSLRRVTDGYTF; CDR3 DNA: TGTGCCAGCAGTCTCCGGAGGGTGACAGATGGCTACACCTTC
D gene: NA; J gene: TRBJ1-1; V gene: TRBV3-1/TRBV3-2; clone size: NA; CDR3 protein: CASSHLSEQAFF; CDR3 DNA: TGTGCCAGCAGCCATCTTTCGGAGCAGGCTTTCTTT